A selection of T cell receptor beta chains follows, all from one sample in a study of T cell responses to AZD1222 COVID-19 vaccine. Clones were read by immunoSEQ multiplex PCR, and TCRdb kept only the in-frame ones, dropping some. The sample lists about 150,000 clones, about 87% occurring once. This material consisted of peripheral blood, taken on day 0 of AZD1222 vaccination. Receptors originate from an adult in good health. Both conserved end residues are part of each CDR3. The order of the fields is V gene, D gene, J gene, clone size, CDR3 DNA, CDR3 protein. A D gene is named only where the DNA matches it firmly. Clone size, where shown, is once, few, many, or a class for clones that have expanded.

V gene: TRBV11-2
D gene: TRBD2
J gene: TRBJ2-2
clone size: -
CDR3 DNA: TGTGCCAGCAGCCCCTCTAGCGGGATCACCGGGGAGCTGTTTTTT
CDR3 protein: CASSPSSGITGELFF

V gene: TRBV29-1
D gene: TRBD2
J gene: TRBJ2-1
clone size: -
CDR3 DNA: TGCAGCGTTGGGACTAGCGGCGAATCGGGGCAGTTCTTC
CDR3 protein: CSVGTSGESGQFF

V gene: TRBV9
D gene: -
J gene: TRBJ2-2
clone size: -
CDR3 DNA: TGTGCCAGCACCCCCGTCGAAGTATCCGGGGAGCTGTTTTTT
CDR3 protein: CASTPVEVSGELFF

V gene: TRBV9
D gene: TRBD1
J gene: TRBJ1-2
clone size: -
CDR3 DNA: TGTGCCAGCAGCGCCGGGACAGGGGGCGACTATGGCTACACCTTC
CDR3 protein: CASSAGTGGDYGYTF

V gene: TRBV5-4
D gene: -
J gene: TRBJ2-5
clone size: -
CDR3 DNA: TGTGCCAGCAGCTTGGGACGGCAAGAGACCCAGTACTTC
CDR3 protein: CASSLGRQETQYF

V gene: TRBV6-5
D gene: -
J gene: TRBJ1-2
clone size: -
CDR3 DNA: TGTGCCAGCAGTCCGGGACGCCTCAAGGATGGCTACACCTTC
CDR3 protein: CASSPGRLKDGYTF

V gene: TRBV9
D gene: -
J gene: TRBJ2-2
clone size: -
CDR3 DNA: TGTGCCAGCAGCGTAGTTCCGGGCGGGGAGCTGTTTTTT
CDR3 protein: CASSVVPGGELFF

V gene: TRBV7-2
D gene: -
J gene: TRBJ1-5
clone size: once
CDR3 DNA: TGTGCCAGCAGCCTTAATACAGGAAATCAGCCCCAGCATTTT
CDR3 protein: CASSLNTGNQPQHF

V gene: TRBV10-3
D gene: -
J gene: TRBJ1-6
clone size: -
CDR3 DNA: TGTGCCATCAGTGAAGGGCCACCAAATTCACCCCTCCACTTT
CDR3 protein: CAISEGPPNSPLHF

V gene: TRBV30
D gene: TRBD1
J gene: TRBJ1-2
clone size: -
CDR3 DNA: TGTGCCTGGAGTAGAACAGGGGCCAACTATGGCTACACCTTC
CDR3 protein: CAWSRTGANYGYTF

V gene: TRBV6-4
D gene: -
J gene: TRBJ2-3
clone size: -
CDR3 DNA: TGTGCCAGCAGTGTTGAAGGGTCGGGAACAGATACGCAGTATTTT
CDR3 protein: CASSVEGSGTDTQYF

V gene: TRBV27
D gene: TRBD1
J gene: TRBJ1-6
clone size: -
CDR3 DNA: TGTGCCAGCAGTTTATCAGGGACAGTTAATTCACCCCTCCACTTT
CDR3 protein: CASSLSGTVNSPLHF

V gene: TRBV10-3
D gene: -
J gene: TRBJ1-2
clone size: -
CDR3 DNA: TGTGCCATCAGTGAGGGTAGGGGACTTTATGGCTACACCTTC
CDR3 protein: CAISEGRGLYGYTF

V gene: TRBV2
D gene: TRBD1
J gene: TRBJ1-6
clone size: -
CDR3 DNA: TGTGCCAGCAGCTTACAGGGGCAGGGGAATTCACCCCTCCACTTT
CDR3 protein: CASSLQGQGNSPLHF

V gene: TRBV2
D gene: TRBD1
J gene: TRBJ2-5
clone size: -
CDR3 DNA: TGTGCCAGCAGGAAGGGACAGGGTGTGGAGACCCAGTACTTC
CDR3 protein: CASRKGQGVETQYF

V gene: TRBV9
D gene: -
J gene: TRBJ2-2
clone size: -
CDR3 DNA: TGTGCCAGCAGCGTAGTACCGGGCGTGGACACCGGGGAGCTGTTTTTT
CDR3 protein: CASSVVPGVDTGELFF

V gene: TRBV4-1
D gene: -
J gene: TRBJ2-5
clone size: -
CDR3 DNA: TGCGCCAGCAGCCAAGTGAGCCCCCAGACCCAGTACTTC
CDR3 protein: CASSQVSPQTQYF

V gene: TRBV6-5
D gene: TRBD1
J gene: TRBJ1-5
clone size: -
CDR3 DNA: TGTGCCAGCCGACGGACAGGGGTTGGCAATCAGCCCCAGCATTTT
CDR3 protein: CASRRTGVGNQPQHF

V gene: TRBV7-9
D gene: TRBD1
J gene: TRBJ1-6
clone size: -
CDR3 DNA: TGTGCCAGCAGCGGACAGGCGAATTCACCCCTCCACTTT
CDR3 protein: CASSGQANSPLHF

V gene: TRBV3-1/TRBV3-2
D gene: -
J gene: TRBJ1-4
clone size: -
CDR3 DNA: TGTGCCAGCAGACGACCGCGTCCGGGATGGGGTTTGTTTTTT
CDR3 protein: CASRRPRPGWGLFF

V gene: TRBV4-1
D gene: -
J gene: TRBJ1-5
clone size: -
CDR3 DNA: TGCGCCAGCAGCCACGCTCCTCAGGGAAGGCAGCCCCAGCATTTT
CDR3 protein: CASSHAPQGRQPQHF

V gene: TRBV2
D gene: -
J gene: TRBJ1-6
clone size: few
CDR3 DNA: TGTGCCAGCAGTGATGGGCCAACAAATTCACCCCTCCACTTT
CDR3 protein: CASSDGPTNSPLHF

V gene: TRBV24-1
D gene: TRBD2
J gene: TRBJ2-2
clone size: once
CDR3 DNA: TGTGCCACCAGTGACCCTTTCAACCAGCGGGGTCACACCGGGGAGCTGTTTTTT
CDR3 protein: CATSDPFNQRGHTGELFF

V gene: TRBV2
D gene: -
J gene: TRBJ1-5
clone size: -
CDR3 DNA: TGTGCCAGCAGGGGGACACCTAGCAATCAGCCCCAGCATTTT
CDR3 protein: CASRGTPSNQPQHF

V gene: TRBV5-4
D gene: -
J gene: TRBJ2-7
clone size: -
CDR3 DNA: TGTGCCAGCAGCCTCGGAGGGTACGAGCAGTACTTC
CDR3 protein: CASSLGGYEQYF

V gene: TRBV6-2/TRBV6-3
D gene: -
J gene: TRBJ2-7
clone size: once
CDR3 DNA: TGTGCCAGCAGTAGAAGAACAGACAGCGAGCAGTACTTC
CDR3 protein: CASSRRTDSEQYF

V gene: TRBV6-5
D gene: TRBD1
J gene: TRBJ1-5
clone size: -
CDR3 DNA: TGTGCCAGCAGAGGACAGGGGAGAAGCAATCAGCCCCAGCATTTT
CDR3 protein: CASRGQGRSNQPQHF

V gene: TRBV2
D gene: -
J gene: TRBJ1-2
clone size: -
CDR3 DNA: TGTGCCAGCAGTCCCGAGAACGATGGCTACACCTTC
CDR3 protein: CASSPENDGYTF